This TCR beta chain stems from a study of blood T cell repertoires in COVID-19. For the study at large: Material from acute and convalescent COVID-19 was sourced from the United States, Italy and Spain. T cells, B-cell-depleted T cells, or PBMCs provided the cDNA or gDNA that served as material.

One Seattle source followed patients from active infection through their disease course. Germline trimming cut 6 bases from V and 5 bases from J; bases unmatched to any gene: 9. This CDR3 region has 14 residues. Germline CDR1 reads LGHDT; CDR2 reads YNNKEL (reference sequence). Methods used by the authors: Scientists estimated how many nucleated cells there were by amplifying reference gene primers. The protocol was immunoSEQ multiplex PCR, while the TCRdb copy is restricted to in-frame clones and leaves out a portion. That table gives V, J and clone size, and the DNA gave D and trimming. Here the sample spans 180,000 or so clones, approximately 80% being singletons.

The source material was peripheral blood. This receptor was obtained from a woman in her thirties or forties with COVID-19, enrolled during active disease. The rearrangement links TRBV3-1 (or the pseudogene TRBV3-2) to TRBJ1-2; TRBD1 agrees at 7 bases. CDR3 DNA: TGTGCCAGCAGGCGCGGACAGGACTCTTATGGCTACACCTTC. This translates into CASRRGQDSYGYTF.